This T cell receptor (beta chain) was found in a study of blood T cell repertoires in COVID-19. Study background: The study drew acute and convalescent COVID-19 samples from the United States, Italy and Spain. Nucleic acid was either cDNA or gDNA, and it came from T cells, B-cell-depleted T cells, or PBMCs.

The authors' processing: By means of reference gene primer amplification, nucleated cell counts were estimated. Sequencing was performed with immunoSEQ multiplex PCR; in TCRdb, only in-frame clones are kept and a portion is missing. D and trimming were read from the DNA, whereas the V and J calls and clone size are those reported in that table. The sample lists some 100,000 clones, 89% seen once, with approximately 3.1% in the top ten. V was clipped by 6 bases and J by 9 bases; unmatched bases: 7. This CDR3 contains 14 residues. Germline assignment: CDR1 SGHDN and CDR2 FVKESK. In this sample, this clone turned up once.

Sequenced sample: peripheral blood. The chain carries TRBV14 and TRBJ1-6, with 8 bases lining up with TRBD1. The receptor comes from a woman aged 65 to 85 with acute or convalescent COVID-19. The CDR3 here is CASSSRQGRSPLHF. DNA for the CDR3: TGTGCCAGCAGTTCAAGACAGGGGCGTTCACCCCTCCACTTT.